The 30 T cell receptor beta chains below all came from one sample that was sequenced in a study of shared clonotypes between healthy human individuals. Data came from immunoSEQ multiplex PCR; TCRdb stores just in-frame clones and leaves some out. The sample shows about 590,000 clones, less than 97% of them seen only once. Positively selected for CCR7, the CD45RO-negative cells used as naive CD8 cells excluded terminally differentiated effector memory CD45RA+ cells. The sequenced material came from naive CD8+ T cells sorted from blood. The receptors come from a woman aged 30 to 39 in good health.

The chain couples TRBV15 to TRBJ2-1; 7 nucleotides match TRBD2. The germline gives CDR1 LNHNV, CDR2 YYDKDF (reference sequence). Losses at the gene ends were 0 bases for V and 3 bases for J; bases not matched to a gene: 11. The CDR3 spans 18 residues. For the CDR3, the DNA is TGTGCCACCAGCAGAGATACCTATAGCGGGTGGAACTACAATGAGCAGTTCTTC. It specifies CATSRDTYSGWNYNEQFF.

This chain connects TRBV10-3 to TRBJ2-2; perhaps TRBD1 as D (5 bases). Germline V gene data show CDR1 as ENHRY and CDR2 as SYGVKD. The V end was cut by 8 bases, the J end by 4 bases, with 20 bases between. The CDR3 spans 16 residues. In nucleotides, the CDR3 is TGTGCCATCTACGACTCTGGCACTACAGGCACCGGGGAGCTGTTTTTT. Amino acids: CAIYDSGTTGTGELFF.

The chain has TRBV28 and TRBJ1-1; 9 positions match TRBD1. The CDR3 extends over 13 amino acids. In germline, CDR1 is MDHEN, CDR2 SYDVKM. V lost 10 bases to trimming and J lost 6 bases; unmatched junction nucleotides: 9. CDR3 sequence: CAISYRGPSEAFF. For the CDR3, the DNA is TGTGCCATCTCGTACAGGGGGCCCTCTGAAGCTTTCTTT.

The gene calls are TRBV27 and TRBJ1-1; D perhaps matches TRBD1 (5 bases). The CDR3 loop spans 13 amino acids. V lost 5 bases and J lost 9, with 16 bases in between. CDR1 and CDR2 (germline): MNHEY, SMNVEV (reference sequence). CDR3 nucleotide sequence: TGTGCCAGCAGTCTCGGACAAGGGGTTCAAGCTTTCTTT. This codes for CASSLGQGVQAFF.

V usage is TRBV2 and J usage is TRBJ2-7; D gene unclear. Trimming shortened V by 2 bases and J by 5 bases, and 7 bases separated the two germline ends. This CDR3 contains 12 residues. From germline, CDR1 is SNHLY and CDR2 FYNNEI. The CDR3 DNA follows: TGTGCCAGCAGTGAATGGGCGGACGAGCAGTACTTC. Protein: CASSEWADEQYF.

The chain employs TRBV15 and TRBJ2-1, with 10 bases fitting TRBD1. This CDR3 has 14 residues. V shed 2 bases, J shed 8 bases, and the junction held 3 bases outside the gene matches. Germline V gene data show CDR1 as LNHNV and CDR2 as YYDKDF (reference sequence). The CDR3 reads CATSRRTGGHEQFF. The CDR3 DNA is TGTGCCACCAGCAGAAGGACAGGGGGGCATGAGCAGTTCTTC.

The chain recombines TRBV11-2 with TRBJ2-3; TRBD2 aligns across 13 bases. After removal of 4 bases from V and 4 bases from J, the junction contained 11 bases not matched to a gene. From germline, CDR1 is SGHAT and CDR2 FQNNGV. This CDR3 is 18 amino acids long. The CDR3 region is CASSSKGLAGIWPDTQYF. As DNA, the CDR3 is TGTGCCAGCAGCTCAAAGGGACTAGCGGGAATTTGGCCAGATACGCAGTATTTT.

This clone has just one count. The V gene is TRBV28, the J gene TRBJ2-7, with D uncertain. V was shortened by 7 bases and J by 2 bases, with 15 bases between the two germline ends. Germline CDR1 is MDHEN and CDR2 is SYDVKM. The CDR3 has 14 residues. CDR3 amino acids: CASTVRTVTYEQYF. The DNA of the CDR3 is TGTGCCAGCACCGTCAGAACGGTGACCTACGAGCAGTACTTC.

The chain is built from TRBV19 and TRBJ1-1, with D hard to call. The CDR3 is 13 residues long. Germline V gives CDR1 LNHDA, CDR2 SQIVND (reference sequence). Trimming shortened V by 4 bases and J by 5 bases, and 11 bases separated the two germline ends. CDR3 protein: CASSSEGRTEAFF. In nucleotides, the CDR3 is TGTGCCAGTAGTAGCGAGGGCCGGACTGAAGCTTTCTTT. The whole variable domain, filled in from reference TRBV19 and TRBJ1-1, reads DGGITQSPKYLFRKEGQNVTLSCEQNLNHDAMYWYRQDPGQGLRLIYYSQIVNDFQKGDIAEGYSVSREKKESFPLTVTSAQKNPTAFYLCASSSEGRTEAFFGQGTRLTVV.

CDR3 sequence: CASSPRTGGKQPQHF. CDR3 DNA: TGTGCCAGCAGTCCGCGGACAGGGGGGAAGCAGCCCCAGCATTTT. The chain links TRBV27 to TRBJ1-5; 10 bases map to TRBD1. Germline CDR1 MNHEY, CDR2 SMNVEV (reference sequence). The CDR3 covers 15 residues. V trimming: 5 bases; J trimming: 7 bases; junction bases outside the gene matches: 8.

The chain employs TRBV30 and TRBJ2-1; D may correspond to TRBD1 or TRBD2 (5 bases each). Trimming took off 3 bases at V and 5 bases at J, with 11 bases between the two ends. The CDR3 runs to 13 residues. The germline gives CDR1 GTSNPN, CDR2 SVGIG (reference sequence). CDR3 in amino acids: CAWRPRGDNEQFF. CDR3 bases: TGTGCCTGGAGGCCGAGGGGTGACAATGAGCAGTTCTTC.

CDR3 nucleotides: TGTGCCTGGAGTTGGGGGACAGGGACGAACACTGAAGCTTTCTTT. This translates into CAWSWGTGTNTEAFF. The V and J genes are TRBV30 and TRBJ1-1; 9 bases are shared with TRBD1. This CDR3 region has 15 residues. V shed 2 bases and J 1 base; nucleotides not matched to a gene: 5. Per germline, CDR1 GTSNPN and CDR2 SVGIG (reference sequence).

The rearrangement uses TRBV28 and TRBJ2-7, with D possibly matching TRBD2 (5 bases). The CDR3 spans 15 residues. Germline values: CDR1 MDHEN, CDR2 SYDVKM. The V end lost 3 bases, the J end lost 2 bases, and 14 bases lay between the germline ends. The CDR3 DNA is TGTGCCAGCAGTTTGGTCAGCGACGGGGCCTACGAGCAGTACTTC. Its translation is CASSLVSDGAYEQYF. The complete variable domain, with remaining parts taken from reference TRBV28 and TRBJ2-7, reads DVKVTQSSRYLVKRTGEKVFLECVQDMDHENMFWYRQDPGLGLRLIYFSYDVKMKEKGDIPEGYSVSREKKERFSLILESASTNQTSMYLCASSLVSDGAYEQYFGPGTRLTVT.

The chain uses TRBV6-5 and TRBJ2-7; D not resolved. The germline V and J ends were trimmed by 0 bases and 4 bases, with 7 bases remaining between them. Per the germline V gene, CDR1 is MNHEY and CDR2 is SVGAGI. The CDR3 sequence is 13 residues long. This chain's CDR3 is CASSYSSAYEQYF. The CDR3 nucleotides are TGTGCCAGCAGTTACTCGAGTGCGTACGAGCAGTACTTC.

The chain links TRBV28 to TRBJ1-5; no clear D. The V end lost 8 bases, the J end lost 2 bases, and 10 bases lay between the germline ends. The germline V gene has CDR1 MDHEN and CDR2 SYDVKM. The CDR3 loop spans 13 amino acids. As DNA, the CDR3 is TGTGCCAGCGAGTTCTCGCGCAATCAGCCCCAGCATTTT. This gives the protein CASEFSRNQPQHF.

The genes are TRBV11-2 and TRBJ2-1; 8 bases are shared with TRBD2. J gave up 5 bases and V 6 bases, and 9 bases lay outside the gene matches. CDR3 length: 15 amino acids. Germline V gene sequence: CDR1 SGHAT, CDR2 FQNNGV. The CDR3 region is CASRDTAGGHNEQFF. The CDR3 DNA follows: TGTGCCAGCAGAGATACGGCGGGGGGCCACAATGAGCAGTTCTTC.

The chain has TRBV7-8 and TRBJ2-6; 7 nucleotides agree with TRBD1. This CDR3 comprises 17 residues. The trim removed 5 bases at V and 0 bases at J, leaving 7 bases unmatched. Per the germline V gene, CDR1 is SGHVS and CDR2 is FQNEAQ. CDR3 nucleotides: TGTGCCAGCAGCCTTAGGGACAGAGGCTCTGGGGCCAACGTCCTGACTTTC. The encoded protein is CASSLRDRGSGANVLTF. Drawing the rest from reference TRBV7-8 and TRBJ2-6, the complete variable domain is GAGVSQSPRYKVAKRGQDVALRCDPISGHVSLFWYQQALGQGPEFLTYFQNEAQLDKSGLPSDRFFAERPEGSVSTLKIQRTQQEDSAVYLCASSLRDRGSGANVLTFGAGSRLTVL.

The chain recombines TRBV7-2 with TRBJ2-1, with TRBD2 identical over 9 bases. Trimming cost V 1 base and J 8 bases; bases outside gene matches: 6. Per the germline V gene, CDR1 is SGHTA and CDR2 is FQGNSA. The CDR3 contains 15 residues. Written as DNA, the CDR3 is TGTGCCAGCAGCTTAGATAGCGGGAGTCTATATGAGCAGTTCTTC. Residues: CASSLDSGSLYEQFF. Full variable domain (rest looked up from reference TRBV7-2 and TRBJ2-1): GAGVSQSPSNKVTEKGKDVELRCDPISGHTALYWYRQSLGQGLEFLIYFQGNSAPDKSGLPSDRFSAERTGGSVSTLTIQRTQQEDSAVYLCASSLDSGSLYEQFFGPGTRLTVL.

The genes are TRBV5-8 and TRBJ1-1; no firm D call. The germline gives CDR1 SGHTS, CDR2 YDEGEE. The CDR3 consists of 15 residues. Deletions cut 4 bases from V and 0 bases from J, with 13 bases between. CDR3 protein: CASSHNTGMNTEAFF. The CDR3 DNA reads as TGTGCCAGCAGCCATAATACCGGGATGAACACTGAAGCTTTCTTT.

The V gene is TRBV27, the J gene TRBJ2-2; no firm D call. V was trimmed by 2 bases and J by 9 bases, leaving 13 bases between them. The CDR3 covers 14 residues. Germline V gene data show CDR1 as MNHEY and CDR2 as SMNVEV (reference sequence). CDR3 sequence: CASSLTQIVRELFF. The CDR3 DNA reads TGTGCCAGCAGTTTAACTCAGATTGTCAGGGAGCTGTTTTTT.

The CDR3 nucleotides read TGTGCCAGCAGTGTCATAGATGGCTACACCTTC. Translating gives CASSVIDGYTF. This chain links TRBV28 with TRBJ1-2; unclear D gene. CDR1 and CDR2 (germline): MDHEN, SYDVKM. V lost 5 bases and J lost 6, with 7 bases in between. CDR3 length: 11 amino acids.

The chain employs TRBV6-5 and TRBJ1-2, with D perhaps TRBD1 (5 bases). With 5 bases removed from V and 2 bases from J, the gap between germline ends came to 9 bases. There are 13 residues in the CDR3. CDR1 and CDR2 from the germline V gene are MNHEY and SVGAGI. The CDR3 DNA reads as TGTGCCAGCAGTCCCGACAGAAACTATGGCTACACCTTC. Translated, it gives CASSPDRNYGYTF.

The J gene is TRBJ1-2, the V gene TRBV7-9, with D perhaps matching TRBD1 (6 bases). V dropped 1 base and J dropped 0 bases, with 9 bases sitting between them. The CDR3 extends over 15 amino acids. CDR1 is SEHNR, CDR2 FQNEAQ, per germline (reference sequence). The CDR3 loop reads CASSLGGTTNYGYTF. The CDR3, as DNA: TGTGCCAGCAGCTTAGGAGGGACAACTAACTATGGCTACACCTTC.

V usage is TRBV21-1 and J usage is TRBJ2-7. TRBV21-1 represents a pseudogene. The CDR3 has 12 residues. CDR3 sequence reads: CASSRTGREQYF. CDR3 in DNA: TGTGCCAGCAGCAGAACAGGGAGGGAGCAGTACTTC.

This clone was found a few times. The chain carries TRBV28 and TRBJ1-1; D is unclear. Trimming took 6 bases from V and 1 from J, leaving 6 bases between them. The V gene's germline CDR1 is MDHEN and CDR2 SYDVKM. The CDR3 has 12 residues. The CDR3 DNA sequence: TGTGCCAGCAGGACGGCGAACACTGAAGCTTTCTTT. Protein product: CASRTANTEAFF.

The rearrangement joins TRBV5-1 to TRBJ2-1; 7 bases align to TRBD1. Germline V gene data show CDR1 as SGHRS and CDR2 as YFSETQ. J was trimmed by 8 bases and V by 0 bases; bases with no gene match: 2. The CDR3 extends over 13 amino acids. The CDR3 here is CASSLGQGDEQFF. CDR3 bases: TGCGCCAGCAGCTTGGGACAGGGAGATGAGCAGTTCTTC.

V is TRBV7-8 and J is TRBJ2-5, with 7 bases that match TRBD1. The V segment lost 4 bases and the J segment 5 bases; nucleotides outside the gene matches: 10. Germline loops: CDR1 SGHVS, CDR2 FQNEAQ. The CDR3 is made up of 15 amino acids. The CDR3 nucleotides are TGTGCCAGCAGCTCGGGACGACAGGGTTATGAGACCCAGTACTTC. Its protein product is CASSSGRQGYETQYF.

This clone appeared once. This rearrangement joins TRBV11-2 to TRBJ2-7; 9 positions agree with TRBD1. The CDR3 is 13 amino acids. V trimming: 4 bases; J trimming: 5 bases; junction bases outside the gene matches: 3. Per the germline V gene, CDR1 is SGHAT and CDR2 is FQNNGV. The CDR3 spells CASSWGQGDEQYF. CDR3 DNA sequence: TGTGCCAGCAGCTGGGGACAGGGAGACGAGCAGTACTTC.

This chain joins TRBV4-1 and TRBJ2-1, with D tentatively TRBD1 or TRBD2 (5 bases each). Germline CDR1 and CDR2: MGHRA and YSYEKL. CDR3 length equals 15 residues. The V end lost 3 bases, the J end lost 9 bases, and 18 bases lay between the germline ends. The CDR3 DNA reads TGCGCCAGCAGCCATTTATTTCTGGGGGAGAGTGAGCAGTTCTTC. This encodes CASSHLFLGESEQFF.

This sequence joins TRBV15 and TRBJ2-3; no reliable D call. Trimming took 1 base from V and 0 from J, leaving 11 bases between them. The CDR3 consists of 16 residues. The germline V gene has CDR1 LNHNV and CDR2 YYDKDF (reference sequence). The CDR3 sequence: CATSRGFDSSTDTQYF. In DNA, the CDR3 is TGTGCCACCAGCAGAGGATTCGACTCAAGCACAGATACGCAGTATTTT.